This T cell receptor beta chain was observed in a study of shared clonotypes between healthy human individuals. Study outcomes and limitations: Memory subsets had estimated richness that was generally smaller than that of naive subsets.

Losses at the gene ends were 6 bases for V and 8 bases for J; bases not matched to a gene: 10. CDR3 length: 15 residues. Germline V gene data show CDR1 as ENHRY and CDR2 as SYGVKD. The method was immunoSEQ multiplex PCR; TCRdb's version includes in-frame clones alone and lacks a portion of them. The sample holds 850,000 to 1,200,000 clones, 75% seen once. In the case of this clone: Its antigen is unknown.

The sequence was collected from a man younger than 35 in good health. This chain uses TRBV10-3 with TRBJ1-2, with TRBD1 matching over 12 bases. Source material: memory CD4+ T cells sorted from blood. Subset of the sample: CD45RA-negative fraction. The CDR3 region is CAIRSGTGGSGGYTF. The CDR3 DNA reads as TGTGCCATCAGGTCTGGGACAGGGGGCTCGGGCGGCTACACCTTC.